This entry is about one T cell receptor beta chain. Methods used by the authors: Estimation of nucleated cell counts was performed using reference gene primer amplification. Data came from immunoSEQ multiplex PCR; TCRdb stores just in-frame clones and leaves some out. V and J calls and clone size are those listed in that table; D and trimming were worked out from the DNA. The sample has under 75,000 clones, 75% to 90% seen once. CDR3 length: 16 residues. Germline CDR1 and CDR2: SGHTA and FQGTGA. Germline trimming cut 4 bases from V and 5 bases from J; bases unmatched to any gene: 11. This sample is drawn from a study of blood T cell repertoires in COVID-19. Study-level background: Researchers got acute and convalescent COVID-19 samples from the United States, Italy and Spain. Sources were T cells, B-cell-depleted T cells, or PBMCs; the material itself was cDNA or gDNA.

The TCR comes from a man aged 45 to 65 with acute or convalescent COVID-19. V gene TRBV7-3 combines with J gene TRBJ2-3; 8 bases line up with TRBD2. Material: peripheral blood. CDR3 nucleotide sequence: TGTGCCAGCAGCTCCATTAGCGGGACCCAGGGAGATACGCAGTATTTT. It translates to CASSSISGTQGDTQYF.